A selection of T cell receptor beta chains follows, all from one sample in a study of Graves' ophthalmopathy and Graves' hyperthyroidism. Using its own MiXCR run on the multiplex PCR reads, TCRdb lists one record per CDR3 protein. The sample has more than 300,000 distinct CDR3 sequences; over 15% are singletons. The material sequenced was peripheral blood. The origin of the receptors is a woman between 18 and 29 years old with stable Graves' hyperthyroidism. Both conserved end residues are part of each CDR3. Each record gives: V gene, J gene, clone size, D gene, CDR3 protein, CDR3 DNA. A D gene is named only where the DNA matches it firmly. Size is stated for part of the rows, as once, few or many counts, or as a class when the clone is expanded.

v_call: TRBV6-2/TRBV6-3
j_call: TRBJ2-7
clone_size: many
d_call: TRBD1
cdr3_aa: CASSYSRTGVSYEQYF
cdr3_nt: TGTGCCAGCAGTTATTCCCGGACAGGCGTATCCTACGAGCAGTACTTC

v_call: TRBV20-1
j_call: TRBJ1-5
clone_size: -
d_call: -
cdr3_aa: CSASSPNQPQHF
cdr3_nt: TGCAGTGCTAGTAGCCCGAATCAGCCCCAGCATTTT

v_call: TRBV19
j_call: TRBJ2-5
clone_size: -
d_call: TRBD1
cdr3_aa: CASSIVSGTGGIKTQYF
cdr3_nt: TGTGCCAGTAGTATTGTATCTGGGACAGGGGGCATTAAGACCCAGTACTTC

v_call: TRBV28
j_call: TRBJ1-3
clone_size: many
d_call: -
cdr3_aa: CASSLGGPGNIIYF
cdr3_nt: TGTGCCAGCAGTTTAGGCGGACCTGGAAACATCATATATTTT

v_call: TRBV11-2
j_call: TRBJ1-2
clone_size: many
d_call: -
cdr3_aa: CASSLGTQGGYTF
cdr3_nt: TGTGCCAGCAGCTTAGGCACACAGGGAGGCTACACCTTC

v_call: TRBV12-3/TRBV12-4
j_call: TRBJ1-1
clone_size: many
d_call: -
cdr3_aa: CASSSDVIEAFF
cdr3_nt: TGTGCCAGCAGCTCGGACGTGATAGAAGCTTTCTTT

v_call: TRBV4-1
j_call: TRBJ1-2
clone_size: many
d_call: -
cdr3_aa: CASSQDLNDRRSYGYTF
cdr3_nt: TGCGCCAGCAGCCAAGATTTGAACGACAGACGATCGTATGGCTACACCTTC

v_call: TRBV12-3/TRBV12-4
j_call: TRBJ1-2
clone_size: many
d_call: -
cdr3_aa: CASSLTATNYGYTF
cdr3_nt: TGTGCCAGCAGTTTGACAGCTACTAACTATGGCTACACCTTC

v_call: TRBV7-2
j_call: TRBJ1-6
clone_size: many
d_call: -
cdr3_aa: CASRILRDLYNSPLHF
cdr3_nt: TGTGCCAGCAGGATTCTCCGGGACCTGTATAATTCACCCCTCCACTTT

v_call: TRBV12-3/TRBV12-4
j_call: TRBJ1-5
clone_size: few
d_call: -
cdr3_aa: CASSFVDTNNQPQHF
cdr3_nt: TGTGCCAGCAGTTTTGTGGACACAAACAATCAGCCCCAGCATTTT

v_call: TRBV5-1
j_call: TRBJ2-7
clone_size: many
d_call: -
cdr3_aa: CASKRQAGHYEQYF
cdr3_nt: TGCGCCAGCAAGCGACAGGCCGGACACTACGAGCAGTACTTC

v_call: TRBV20-1
j_call: TRBJ2-7
clone_size: -
d_call: -
cdr3_aa: CSASRTSVGEQYF
cdr3_nt: TGCAGTGCCTCAAGGACGTCTGTTGGCGAGCAGTACTTC

v_call: TRBV27
j_call: TRBJ2-2
clone_size: few
d_call: -
cdr3_aa: CASSWLYPNTGELFF
cdr3_nt: TGTGCCAGCAGTTGGCTGTATCCGAACACCGGGGAGCTGTTTTTT

v_call: TRBV11-3
j_call: TRBJ2-2
clone_size: few
d_call: TRBD1
cdr3_aa: CASIDREEGGELFF
cdr3_nt: TGTGCCAGCATCGACAGGGAAGAAGGCGGGGAGCTGTTTTTT

v_call: TRBV24-1
j_call: TRBJ1-5
clone_size: many
d_call: -
cdr3_aa: CATSSEGFNQPQHF
cdr3_nt: TGTGCCACCAGTAGTGAGGGGTTCAATCAGCCCCAGCATTTT

v_call: TRBV7-3
j_call: TRBJ2-6
clone_size: many
d_call: TRBD1
cdr3_aa: CASSQTGNSGANVLTF
cdr3_nt: TGTGCCAGCAGCCAGACAGGGAACTCTGGGGCCAACGTCCTGACTTTC

v_call: TRBV28
j_call: TRBJ1-1
clone_size: -
d_call: TRBD1
cdr3_aa: CASSLIGTGFTEAFF
cdr3_nt: TGTGCCAGCAGTTTGATTGGGACAGGGTTCACTGAAGCTTTCTTT

v_call: TRBV2
j_call: TRBJ1-5
clone_size: many
d_call: -
cdr3_aa: CASSEALDGLEPQHF
cdr3_nt: TGTGCCAGCAGTGAAGCGCTTGACGGGTTGGAGCCCCAGCATTTT

v_call: TRBV20-1
j_call: TRBJ2-4
clone_size: -
d_call: -
cdr3_aa: CSAPGISENIQYF
cdr3_nt: TGCAGTGCGCCAGGGATTTCGGAAAACATTCAGTACTTC

v_call: TRBV12-3/TRBV12-4
j_call: TRBJ1-5
clone_size: many
d_call: -
cdr3_aa: CASTLEVWGVNQPQHF
cdr3_nt: TGTGCCAGCACCTTGGAGGTGTGGGGAGTCAATCAGCCCCAGCATTTT

v_call: TRBV12-3/TRBV12-4
j_call: TRBJ2-7
clone_size: -
d_call: TRBD2
cdr3_aa: CASSSPGRAYEQYF
cdr3_nt: TGTGCCAGCAGTTCCCCCGGGAGGGCGTACGAGCAGTACTTC

v_call: TRBV7-8
j_call: TRBJ1-6
clone_size: -
d_call: -
cdr3_aa: CASSLGVGGSLNSPLHF
cdr3_nt: TGTGCCAGCAGCTTAGGGGTTGGAGGGTCCTTAAATTCACCCCTCCACTTT

v_call: TRBV6-1
j_call: TRBJ2-5
clone_size: many
d_call: TRBD2
cdr3_aa: CASRPGLAGGWAQYF
cdr3_nt: TGTGCCAGCAGACCCGGACTAGCGGGGGGGTGGGCCCAGTACTTC

v_call: TRBV11-3
j_call: TRBJ2-5
clone_size: few
d_call: -
cdr3_aa: CASSLSPRASKYETQYF
cdr3_nt: TGTGCCAGCAGCTTATCTCCCCGTGCCAGCAAGTATGAGACCCAGTACTTC

v_call: TRBV12-3/TRBV12-4
j_call: TRBJ1-2
clone_size: many
d_call: TRBD1
cdr3_aa: CASCRDRGDSGYTF
cdr3_nt: TGTGCCAGCTGCCGGGACAGGGGAGATTCTGGCTACACCTTC

v_call: TRBV20-1
j_call: TRBJ2-5
clone_size: many
d_call: -
cdr3_aa: CSAALPGAGMETQYF
cdr3_nt: TGCAGTGCTGCGCTTCCGGGGGCCGGGATGGAGACCCAGTACTTC

v_call: TRBV6-2/TRBV6-3
j_call: TRBJ2-7
clone_size: few
d_call: -
cdr3_aa: CASSYGGVPSYEQYF
cdr3_nt: TGTGCCAGCAGTTACGGCGGGGTCCCCTCCTACGAGCAGTACTTC

v_call: TRBV25-1
j_call: TRBJ2-5
clone_size: many
d_call: TRBD2
cdr3_aa: CASSDWAGGLQETQYF
cdr3_nt: TGTGCCAGCAGTGACTGGGCGGGGGGGCTTCAAGAGACCCAGTACTTC

v_call: TRBV6-1
j_call: TRBJ1-5
clone_size: -
d_call: -
cdr3_aa: CASSEADGRGNQPQHF
cdr3_nt: TGTGCCAGCAGTGAAGCGGATGGCAGGGGCAATCAGCCCCAGCATTTT

v_call: TRBV6-1
j_call: TRBJ2-7
clone_size: many
d_call: -
cdr3_aa: CASSVYQVTFSYEQYF
cdr3_nt: TGTGCCAGCAGTGTTTATCAGGTAACTTTCTCCTACGAGCAGTACTTC

v_call: TRBV5-5
j_call: TRBJ2-5
clone_size: many
d_call: TRBD1
cdr3_aa: CASSITGTGGEETQYF
cdr3_nt: TGTGCCAGCAGCATCACCGGGACAGGGGGCGAAGAGACCCAGTACTTC

v_call: TRBV6-5
j_call: TRBJ2-5
clone_size: many
d_call: -
cdr3_aa: CASSYRRGGETQYF
cdr3_nt: TGTGCCAGCAGTTACAGGCGGGGCGGAGAGACCCAGTACTTC

v_call: TRBV6-1
j_call: TRBJ1-1
clone_size: -
d_call: -
cdr3_aa: CASSSLKGSEAFF
cdr3_nt: TGTGCCAGCAGCTCCTTGAAGGGAAGTGAAGCTTTCTTT

v_call: TRBV2
j_call: TRBJ1-2
clone_size: many
d_call: -
cdr3_aa: CASSPAGGYTF
cdr3_nt: TGTGCCAGCAGTCCGGCGGGGGGCTACACCTTC

v_call: TRBV24-1
j_call: TRBJ2-2
clone_size: many
d_call: -
cdr3_aa: CATSDADWSNTGELFF
cdr3_nt: TGTGCCACCAGTGATGCTGACTGGTCGAACACCGGGGAGCTGTTTTTT

v_call: TRBV20-1
j_call: TRBJ2-7
clone_size: -
d_call: -
cdr3_aa: CSARDLAKLCEQYF
cdr3_nt: TGCAGTGCTAGAGACTTGGCGAAGCTCTGCGAGCAGTACTTC

v_call: TRBV6-4
j_call: TRBJ1-1
clone_size: many
d_call: -
cdr3_aa: CASSELWGTEAFF
cdr3_nt: TGTGCCAGCAGTGAGTTGTGGGGGACTGAAGCTTTCTTT

v_call: TRBV2
j_call: TRBJ1-2
clone_size: -
d_call: -
cdr3_aa: CASSAWTRAFMTGGRTYGYTF
cdr3_nt: TGTGCCAGCAGTGCTTGGACAAGGGCCTTTATGACCGGGGGCAGGACTTACGGCTACACCTTC

v_call: TRBV12-3/TRBV12-4
j_call: TRBJ2-2
clone_size: many
d_call: TRBD2
cdr3_aa: CASSLETSGGTSNTGELFF
cdr3_nt: TGTGCCAGCAGTTTAGAGACTAGCGGGGGGACATCGAACACCGGGGAGCTGTTTTTT

v_call: TRBV12-3/TRBV12-4
j_call: TRBJ1-1
clone_size: many
d_call: -
cdr3_aa: CASSFKQGAVNTEAFF
cdr3_nt: TGTGCCAGCAGTTTTAAACAGGGTGCTGTGAACACTGAAGCTTTCTTT

v_call: TRBV5-1
j_call: TRBJ1-4
clone_size: many
d_call: TRBD1
cdr3_aa: CASRGGTGSEKLFF
cdr3_nt: TGCGCCAGCAGAGGCGGGACAGGGAGTGAAAAACTGTTTTTT

v_call: TRBV12-5
j_call: TRBJ1-1
clone_size: many
d_call: -
cdr3_aa: CASGLVRWSGKSNTEAFF
cdr3_nt: TGTGCTAGTGGTTTGGTACGATGGTCAGGGAAGTCGAACACTGAAGCTTTCTTT

v_call: TRBV6-5
j_call: TRBJ1-5
clone_size: -
d_call: -
cdr3_aa: CASSYGDYYSNQPQHF
cdr3_nt: TGTGCCAGCAGTTACGGGGACTACTATAGCAATCAGCCCCAGCATTTT

v_call: TRBV7-9
j_call: TRBJ1-2
clone_size: many
d_call: -
cdr3_aa: CASSHDRTLYGYTF
cdr3_nt: TGTGCCAGCAGCCACGACAGGACCCTTTATGGCTACACCTTC

v_call: TRBV6-1
j_call: TRBJ2-5
clone_size: many
d_call: TRBD1
cdr3_aa: CASSHTDRAKRAQYF
cdr3_nt: TGTGCCAGCAGCCATACCGACAGGGCTAAGAGGGCCCAGTACTTC

v_call: TRBV20-1
j_call: TRBJ1-6
clone_size: many
d_call: -
cdr3_aa: CSARDPGQPISYNSPLHF
cdr3_nt: TGCAGTGCTAGAGATCCCGGACAGCCTATCTCCTATAATTCACCCCTCCACTTT

v_call: TRBV7-2
j_call: TRBJ2-7
clone_size: many
d_call: TRBD2
cdr3_aa: CASSLGPAGGPPYEQYF
cdr3_nt: TGTGCCAGCAGCTTAGGGCCAGCGGGGGGACCTCCCTACGAGCAGTACTTC

v_call: TRBV7-9
j_call: TRBJ2-7
clone_size: many
d_call: -
cdr3_aa: CASSLALGYEQYF
cdr3_nt: TGTGCCAGCAGCTTAGCACTAGGCTACGAGCAGTACTTC

v_call: TRBV24-1
j_call: TRBJ1-2
clone_size: many
d_call: -
cdr3_aa: CATSDFTGHGYTF
cdr3_nt: TGTGCCACCAGTGATTTCACAGGGCATGGCTACACCTTC

v_call: TRBV5-1
j_call: TRBJ1-1
clone_size: many
d_call: -
cdr3_aa: CASSTGHLADTEAFF
cdr3_nt: TGCGCCAGCAGCACCGGACACCTGGCCGACACTGAAGCTTTCTTT

v_call: TRBV6-2/TRBV6-3
j_call: TRBJ1-5
clone_size: many
d_call: -
cdr3_aa: CASRGVSDQPQHF
cdr3_nt: TGTGCCAGCAGAGGAGTCTCGGATCAGCCCCAGCATTTT

v_call: TRBV14
j_call: TRBJ1-2
clone_size: many
d_call: -
cdr3_aa: CASSLLNLGYTF
cdr3_nt: TGTGCCAGCAGCCTATTGAATCTGGGCTACACCTTC

v_call: TRBV19
j_call: TRBJ1-2
clone_size: many
d_call: -
cdr3_aa: CASSYYNYGYTF
cdr3_nt: TGTGCCAGTAGTTATTACAACTATGGCTACACCTTC

v_call: TRBV12-3/TRBV12-4
j_call: TRBJ1-2
clone_size: -
d_call: TRBD1
cdr3_aa: CASTPSQGAGRGYTF
cdr3_nt: TGTGCCAGCACCCCATCCCAGGGGGCTGGGCGAGGCTACACCTTC

v_call: TRBV15
j_call: TRBJ2-7
clone_size: -
d_call: -
cdr3_aa: CATSRAGNGYEQYF
cdr3_nt: TGTGCCACCAGCAGGGCAGGGAATGGATACGAGCAGTACTTC

v_call: TRBV19
j_call: TRBJ1-5
clone_size: many
d_call: -
cdr3_aa: CASSIAGGHQPQHF
cdr3_nt: TGTGCCAGTAGTATAGCTGGGGGGCACCAGCCCCAGCATTTT

v_call: TRBV19
j_call: TRBJ1-5
clone_size: many
d_call: -
cdr3_aa: CASSGLLGNSNQPQHF
cdr3_nt: TGTGCCAGTAGTGGTCTGTTAGGCAATAGCAATCAGCCCCAGCATTTT

v_call: TRBV19
j_call: TRBJ1-5
clone_size: many
d_call: -
cdr3_aa: CASSRGVDQPQHF
cdr3_nt: TGTGCCAGTAGTAGGGGGGTCGATCAGCCCCAGCATTTT

v_call: TRBV20-1
j_call: TRBJ2-7
clone_size: many
d_call: -
cdr3_aa: CSARDGDTPYEQYF
cdr3_nt: TGCAGTGCTAGAGATGGAGACACCCCCTACGAGCAGTACTTC

v_call: TRBV6-2/TRBV6-3
j_call: TRBJ2-7
clone_size: many
d_call: -
cdr3_aa: CASSTTPANEQYF
cdr3_nt: TGTGCCAGCAGTACCACCCCAGCAAACGAGCAGTACTTC